The 15 T cell receptor beta chains below all came from one sample that was sequenced in a study of siplizumab effects on memory and regulatory T cells. TCRdb's table, derived via immunoSEQ multiplex PCR, lists solely in-frame clones and lacks some. The data show over 65,000 clones, 95% seen once. The specimen sequenced was CD8+ T cells sorted from blood. These receptors all come from a human donor in good health.

Only one count was recorded for this clone. The V gene is TRBV7-9, the J gene TRBJ2-1; 12 nucleotides match TRBD2. The V gene end was trimmed by 0 bases and the J gene end by 6 bases; junction bases not matched to a gene: 0. The CDR3 extends over 15 amino acids. Germline CDR1 is SEHNR and CDR2 is FQNEAQ (reference sequence). The CDR3 sequence is CASSLALAGGNEQFF. The CDR3 coding sequence is TGTGCCAGCAGCTTAGCACTAGCGGGAGGCAATGAGCAGTTCTTC.

The rearrangement joins TRBV5-4 to TRBJ2-5; D gene uncertain. Looked up from germline, CDR1 is SGHNT and CDR2 is YYREEE (reference sequence). V was cut by 1 base and J by 5 bases, with 3 bases left in between. CDR3 length equals 11 residues. Written as DNA, the CDR3 is TGTGCCAGCAGCTTGTCGGAGACCCAGTACTTC. Its protein is CASSLSETQYF.

The chain employs TRBV15 and TRBJ1-2; perhaps TRBD1 as D (5 bases). CDR1 is LNHNV and CDR2 is YYDKDF in the germline V gene (reference sequence). This CDR3 is 15 amino acids long. The V and J ends lost 3 bases and 2 bases respectively, with 13 bases between them. CDR3 bases: TGTGCCACCAGCAGTCTTAGGGGATCCAACTATGGCTACACCTTC. Its translation: CATSSLRGSNYGYTF.

This chain links TRBV5-1 with TRBJ2-2, with D hard to call. The germline V gene has CDR1 SGHRS and CDR2 YFSETQ. This CDR3 is built from 16 residues. V lost 1 base to trimming and J lost 4 bases, with 14 bases between them. CDR3 DNA: TGCGCCAGCAGCTTGTATACGGATCTTCCCACCGGGGAGCTGTTTTTT. Translating it yields CASSLYTDLPTGELFF.

V usage is TRBV4-1 and J usage is TRBJ2-7; D possibly corresponds to TRBD2 (6 bases). The V gene's germline CDR1 is MGHRA and CDR2 YSYEKL. The V and J ends lost 4 bases and 3 bases respectively, with 19 bases between them. The CDR3 totals 16 residues. CDR3 coding DNA: TGCGCCAGCAGCCGGGACTTCCGGTCGGGCATCTACGAGCAGTACTTC. Amino acids: CASSRDFRSGIYEQYF.

The chain is built from TRBV7-6 and TRBJ2-1, with D unclear. Germline CDR1 reads SGHVS; CDR2 reads FNYEAQ. This CDR3 contains 16 residues. Trimming cost V 0 bases and J 0 bases, with 9 bases left between them. CDR3 amino acids: CASSLAPSNSYNEQFF. CDR3 coding DNA: TGTGCCAGCAGCTTAGCCCCGTCCAACTCCTACAATGAGCAGTTCTTC. The full variable domain, completed using reference TRBV7-6 and TRBJ2-1, is GAGVSQSPRYKVTKRGQDVALRCDPISGHVSLYWYRQALGQGPEFLTYFNYEAQQDKSGLPNDRFSAERPEGSISTLTIQRTEQRDSAMYRCASSLAPSNSYNEQFFGPGTRLTVL.

This chain's CDR3 is CASSTSGIVNEQFF. DNA for the CDR3: TGTGCCAGTAGTACTAGCGGGATTGTTAATGAGCAGTTCTTC. This chain joins TRBV19 and TRBJ2-1; 9 nucleotides line up with TRBD2. CDR1 and CDR2 from the germline V gene are LNHDA and SQIVND (reference sequence). This CDR3 contains 14 residues. The trim removed 4 bases at V and 7 bases at J, leaving 5 bases unmatched.

V is TRBV7-9 and J is TRBJ2-1, with 11 nucleotides matching TRBD2. In germline, CDR1 is SEHNR, CDR2 FQNEAQ (reference sequence). The CDR3 covers 18 residues. V shed 7 bases and J 9 bases; nucleotides not matched to a gene: 20. CDR3 bases: TGTGCCAGCATCATCACCCCGCCGACTAGCGGGAATCAAGGTGAGCAGTTCTTC. Encoded protein: CASIITPPTSGNQGEQFF. Variable domain in full (rest from reference TRBV7-9 and TRBJ2-1): DTGVSQNPRHKITKRGQNVTFRCDPISEHNRLYWYRQTLGQGPEFLTYFQNEAQLEKSRLLSDRFSAERPKGSFSTLEIQRTEQGDSAMYLCASIITPPTSGNQGEQFFGPGTRLTVL.

The CDR3 coding sequence is TGTGCCAGCAGCTTGTATGTTGGGCGGGGTCACGAGCAGTTCTTC. Its translation: CASSLYVGRGHEQFF. The V gene is TRBV5-8, the J gene TRBJ2-1, with D possibly TRBD2 on 6 matching bases. CDR3 size: 15 residues. V lost 1 base and J lost 10, with 18 bases in between. CDR1 is SGHTS and CDR2 is YDEGEE in the germline V gene.

CDR3 DNA sequence: TGTGCCAGCAGTGACGCCGGGTCCGCTTGGTTCTTC. This translates into CASSDAGSAWFF. The V and J genes are TRBV6-4 and TRBJ2-1; the D is unclear. The CDR3 is made up of 12 amino acids. V was clipped by 2 bases and J by 15 bases, with 14 bases between them. Germline CDR1 is MRHNA and CDR2 is SNTAGT.

This clone has only one observation. The chain is built from TRBV9 and TRBJ1-1; no clear D gene. The germline CDR1 and CDR2 sequences are SGDLS and YYNGEE. V was pared by 7 bases and J by 2 bases, with 9 bases between. The CDR3 extends over 12 amino acids. The CDR3 is CASGRGNTEAFF. As DNA, the CDR3 is TGTGCCAGCGGGCGGGGAAACACTGAAGCTTTCTTT. Full variable domain (missing parts from reference TRBV9 and TRBJ1-1): DSGVTQTPKHLITATGQRVTLRCSPRSGDLSVYWYQQSLDQGLQFLIQYYNGEERAKGNILERFSAQQFPDLHSELNLSSLELGDSALYFCASGRGNTEAFFGQGTRLTVV.

In this sample, this clone turned up once. The chain combines TRBV25-1 with TRBJ2-2, with no clear D. Germline CDR1 reads MGHDK; CDR2 reads SYGVNS. This CDR3 contains 14 residues. V lost 5 bases to trimming and J lost 6 bases, with 13 bases between them. This CDR3 is CASSYGGAAGELFF. CDR3 bases: TGTGCCAGCAGTTACGGCGGAGCCGCCGGGGAGCTGTTTTTT.

The chain employs TRBV14 and TRBJ2-3; D assignment may be TRBD1 or TRBD2 (6 bases each). Germline CDR1 SGHDN, CDR2 FVKESK. This CDR3 spans 17 amino acids. With 0 bases removed from V and 1 base from J, the gap between germline ends came to 14 bases. The CDR3 sequence: CASSQDKGGWRTDTQYF. CDR3 sequence (DNA): TGTGCCAGCAGCCAAGATAAAGGGGGGTGGCGCACAGATACGCAGTATTTT.

This chain links TRBV7-9 with TRBJ2-3; a possible D gene is TRBD2 (6 bases). The CDR3 is 14 residues long. The V end lost 5 bases, the J end lost 0 bases, and 9 bases lay between the germline ends. Germline-derived CDR1 and CDR2 are SEHNR and FQNEAQ (reference sequence). CDR3 DNA sequence: TGTGCCAGCAGCCGTACTAGCAGCACAGATACGCAGTATTTT. Encoded protein: CASSRTSSTDTQYF. Based on the CDR3 plus reference TRBV7-9 and TRBJ2-3, the full variable domain is DTGVSQNPRHKITKRGQNVTFRCDPISEHNRLYWYRQTLGQGPEFLTYFQNEAQLEKSRLLSDRFSAERPKGSFSTLEIQRTEQGDSAMYLCASSRTSSTDTQYFGPGTRLTVL.

This clone appeared once. The chain has TRBV9 and TRBJ2-2; D perhaps matches TRBD2 (6 bases). Trimming removed 2 bases from V and 6 bases from J, with 8 bases in between. Germline V gene lookup returns CDR1 SGDLS and CDR2 YYNGEE. The CDR3 consists of 13 residues. CDR3 loop: CASSVSGAGELFF. Written as DNA, the CDR3 is TGTGCCAGCAGCGTCTCGGGGGCCGGGGAGCTGTTTTTT.